The rows below give T cell receptor beta chains drawn from one sample of a study of memory CD4+ T cells and cytomegalovirus serostatus. The data were produced by immunoSEQ multiplex PCR, yet TCRdb's version contains in-frame clones alone and is incomplete. The sample includes some 56,000 clones, about four fifths of them seen just once. The specimen sequenced was memory CD4+ T cells from blood. The receptors come from an adult in good health and CMV-seronegative. CDR3s include the opening cysteine and the closing phenylalanine or tryptophan. The order of the fields is V gene, clone size, D gene, J gene, CDR3 protein, CDR3 DNA. A D gene is named only where the DNA matches it firmly. A row's size may be missing; if present it is once, few, many or a size class.

TRBV4-3	-	-	TRBJ1-2	CASSQDLSPLYGYTF	TGCGCCAGCAGCCAAGATCTCTCTCCGCTCTATGGCTACACCTTC
TRBV14	-	-	TRBJ2-2	CASRGRGARNTGELFF	TGTGCCAGCAGAGGCCGGGGAGCAAGGAACACCGGGGAGCTGTTTTTT
TRBV5-1	-	-	TRBJ2-7	CASSPGWGYSYEQYF	TGCGCCAGCAGCCCGGGGTGGGGATACTCCTACGAGCAGTACTTC
TRBV19	-	-	TRBJ1-3	CASSISYSSGNTIYF	TGTGCCAGTAGTATATCATACAGCTCTGGAAACACCATATATTTT
TRBV2	-	TRBD1	TRBJ2-7	CASSEGQGGYEQYF	TGTGCCAGCAGTGAAGGACAGGGGGGCTACGAGCAGTACTTC
TRBV9	few	-	TRBJ1-1	CASSDGTLYTEAFF	TGTGCCAGCAGCGACGGGACTCTTTACACTGAAGCTTTCTTT
TRBV5-8	few	TRBD2	TRBJ2-7	CASSLDYGLAGESSYEQYF	TGTGCCAGCAGCTTGGATTACGGACTAGCGGGGGAAAGCTCCTACGAGCAGTACTTC
TRBV19	-	TRBD2	TRBJ2-3	CASKAGGREDTQYF	TGTGCCAGTAAAGCGGGGGGGCGGGAGGATACGCAGTATTTT
TRBV19	-	TRBD2	TRBJ2-2	CASSIGRRRGTGELFF	TGTGCCAGTAGTATCGGTCGTCGGCGGGGGACCGGGGAGCTGTTTTTT
TRBV7-3	once	TRBD1	TRBJ1-2	CASSPGQGGNYGYTF	TGTGCCAGCAGCCCCGGACAGGGAGGAAACTATGGCTACACCTTC
TRBV2	few	-	TRBJ1-1	CARGSGWNTEAFF	TGTGCCAGGGGTTCGGGCTGGAACACTGAAGCTTTCTTT
TRBV6-1	-	-	TRBJ2-7	CASSFGAREGQYF	TGTGCCAGCTCCTTTGGGGCCCGAGAGGGGCAGTACTTC
TRBV27	few	-	TRBJ2-3	CASSLTAGGRSTDTQYF	TGTGCCAGCAGTCTGACGGCCGGGGGGCGGAGCACAGATACGCAGTATTTT
TRBV20-1	-	-	TRBJ2-3	CSGSEGYTQYF	TGCAGTGGATCAGAGGGGTATACGCAGTATTTT
TRBV30	-	-	TRBJ1-5	CAWRSRGRNQPQHF	TGTGCCTGGAGGTCCCGGGGCCGCAATCAGCCCCAGCATTTT
TRBV29-1	-	TRBD1	TRBJ1-5	CSAVGQGENQPQHF	TGCAGCGCCGTGGGACAGGGAGAGAATCAGCCCCAGCATTTT
TRBV7-8	-	TRBD1	TRBJ2-7	CASSPNEGALLFYEQYF	TGTGCCAGCAGCCCAAATGAGGGGGCCCTTTTATTCTACGAGCAGTACTTC
TRBV9	-	-	TRBJ1-2	CASSVDVRRPNYGYTF	TGTGCCAGCAGCGTAGATGTAAGGAGGCCGAACTATGGCTACACCTTC
TRBV30	-	-	TRBJ1-3	CACRGSGNTIYF	TGTGCCTGCAGGGGTTCTGGAAACACCATATATTTT
TRBV7-9	-	TRBD1	TRBJ1-2	CASSRTPGTGPYGYTF	TGTGCCAGCAGCCGAACACCCGGGACAGGGCCCTATGGCTACACCTTC
TRBV7-2	-	-	TRBJ1-4	CASSFRPAAGEKLFF	TGTGCCAGCAGCTTTCGCCCAGCCGCGGGGGAAAAACTGTTTTTT
TRBV2	-	-	TRBJ2-7	CASTQTYEQYF	TGTGCCAGCACGCAGACCTACGAGCAGTACTTC
TRBV18	-	-	TRBJ1-2	CASSPNGGADGYTF	TGTGCCAGCTCACCCAACGGGGGGGCTGATGGCTACACCTTC
TRBV4-2	-	-	TRBJ2-5	CASSQDSPSWQETQYF	TGTGCCAGCAGCCAAGATTCCCCTAGTTGGCAAGAGACCCAGTACTTC
TRBV6-5	few	TRBD1	TRBJ2-1	CASRPEGTGYNEQFF	TGTGCCAGCAGGCCCGAGGGGACAGGATACAATGAGCAGTTCTTC
TRBV19	-	-	TRBJ1-2	CASSPRSGVHGYTF	TGTGCCAGTAGTCCCCGTTCGGGGGTGCATGGCTACACCTTC
TRBV5-6	once	-	TRBJ2-2	CASSPTVLGGELFF	TGTGCCAGCAGCCCGACTGTGCTTGGCGGGGAGCTGTTTTTT